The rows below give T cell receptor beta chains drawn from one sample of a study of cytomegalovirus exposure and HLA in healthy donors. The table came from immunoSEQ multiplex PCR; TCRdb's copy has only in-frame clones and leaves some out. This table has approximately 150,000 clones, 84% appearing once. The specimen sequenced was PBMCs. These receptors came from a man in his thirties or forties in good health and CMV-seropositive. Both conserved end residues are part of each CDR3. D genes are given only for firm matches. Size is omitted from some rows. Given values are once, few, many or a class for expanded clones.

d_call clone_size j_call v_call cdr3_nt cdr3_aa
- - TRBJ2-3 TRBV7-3 TGTGCCAGCAGCTCCCAGGGGGGAGTAAACACAGATACGCAGTATTTT CASSSQGGVNTDTQYF
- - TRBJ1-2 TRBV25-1 TGTGCCAGCAGTGAGGGAGGGACCAACTATGGCTACACCTTC CASSEGGTNYGYTF
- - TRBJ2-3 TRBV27 TGTGCCAGCAGTTTAAGAGGGTTCGGGGGACGCACAGATACGCAGTATTTT CASSLRGFGGRTDTQYF
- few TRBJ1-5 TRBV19 TGTGCCAGTAGTATACAGGACAATCAGCCCCAGCATTTT CASSIQDNQPQHF
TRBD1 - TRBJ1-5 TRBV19 TGTGCCAGTAGTATAGGTCCGGGACAGCTGATGAATAGCAATCAGCCCCAGCATTTT CASSIGPGQLMNSNQPQHF
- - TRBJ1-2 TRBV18 TGTGCCAGCTCACCCCCGTCGCGGGTATCGGGAGGCTACACCTTC CASSPPSRVSGGYTF
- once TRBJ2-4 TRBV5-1 TGCGCCAGCAGCCCGGACAGCGCAAAAAACATTCAGTACTTC CASSPDSAKNIQYF
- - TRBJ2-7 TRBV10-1 TGCGCCAGCTCTGATGAGGCAGTGGAGTACTTC CASSDEAVEYF
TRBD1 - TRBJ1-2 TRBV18 TGTGCCAGCTCCCTTTCAATCAGGGGGAGAGATGGCTACACCTTC CASSLSIRGRDGYTF
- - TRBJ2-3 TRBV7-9 TGTGCCAGCAGTCGTAGCACAGATACGCAGTATTTT CASSRSTDTQYF
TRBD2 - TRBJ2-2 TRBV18 TGTGCCAGCTCACCGGCTAGCGGGACCGGGGAGCTGTTTTTT CASSPASGTGELFF
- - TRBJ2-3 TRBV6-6 TGTGCCAGCAGTTTTCGGCAGGGAAGCACAGATACGCAGTATTTT CASSFRQGSTDTQYF
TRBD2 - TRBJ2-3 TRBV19 TGTGCCAGTAGCCTAGCGGGAGGCCGCACAGATACGCAGTATTTT CASSLAGGRTDTQYF
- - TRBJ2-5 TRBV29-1 TGCAGCGTTACCGGGAGATCGTACCAAGAGACCCAGTACTTC CSVTGRSYQETQYF
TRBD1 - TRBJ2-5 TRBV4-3 TGCGCCAGCAGCCAAGCGGTTGGACAGGGGTACTTGCAAGAGACCCAGTACTTC CASSQAVGQGYLQETQYF
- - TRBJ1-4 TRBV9 TGTGCCAGCAGCGTAGGACTTCGGGGGGGATGTGAAAAACTGTTTTTT CASSVGLRGGCEKLFF
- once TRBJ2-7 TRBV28 TGTGCCAGCTCAAAACCCAGGGGATCCTACGAGCAGTACTTC CASSKPRGSYEQYF
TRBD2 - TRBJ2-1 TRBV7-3 TGTGCCAGCAGCTCTAGCGGGAGTCGGGGCAATGAGCAGTTCTTC CASSSSGSRGNEQFF
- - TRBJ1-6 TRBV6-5 TGTGCCAGCAGTAGCCGGGAGGTGGGATCACCCCTCCACTTT CASSSREVGSPLHF
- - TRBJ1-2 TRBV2 TGTGCCAGCAGTGAGGGTAGGGGCTATGGCTACACCTTC CASSEGRGYGYTF
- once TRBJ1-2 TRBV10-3 TGTGCCATCGGGGCAGGGAATAACTATGGCTACACCTTC CAIGAGNNYGYTF
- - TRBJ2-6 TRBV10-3 TGTGCCTCCGAGGCGGGGTCCGGGGCCAACGTCCTGACTTTC CASEAGSGANVLTF
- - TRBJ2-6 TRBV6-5 TGTGCCAGCAGTTATTTCGGCTCTGGGGCCAACGTCCTGACTTTC CASSYFGSGANVLTF
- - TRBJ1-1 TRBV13 TGTGCCAGCAGCTCGCGGGGGAGCCGGAACACTGAAGCTTTCTTT CASSSRGSRNTEAFF
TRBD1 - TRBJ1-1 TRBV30 TGTGCCTGGAGTCGGGACAGGGTTCAAGGCACTGAAGCTTTCTTT CAWSRDRVQGTEAFF
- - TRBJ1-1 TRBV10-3 TGTGCCATCAGCCTAGGAATAATTGGAACTGAAGCTTTCTTT CAISLGIIGTEAFF
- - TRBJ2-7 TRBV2 TGTGCCAGCGCCGGGTCCTCCTACGAGCAGTACTTC CASAGSSYEQYF
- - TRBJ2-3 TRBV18 TGTGCCAGCACCCCAGCCGGGACAGATACGCAGTATTTT CASTPAGTDTQYF
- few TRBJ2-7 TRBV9 TGTGCCAGCAGCGTAGGACATACCTACGAGCAGTACTTC CASSVGHTYEQYF
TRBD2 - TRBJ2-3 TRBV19 TGTGCCAGTACCCAGCGGGGCCCTACAGATACGCAGTATTTT CASTQRGPTDTQYF
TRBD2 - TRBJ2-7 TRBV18 TGTGCCAGCTCACCAGATAGCGGGGTTCCCTACGAGCAGTACTTC CASSPDSGVPYEQYF
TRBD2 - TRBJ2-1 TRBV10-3 TGTGCCATCAGCTACGGACTAGCGGCTAACCTTCATAGCTCCTACAATGAGCAGTTCTTC CAISYGLAANLHSSYNEQFF
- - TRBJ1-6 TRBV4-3 TGCGCCAGCAGCCAGCGGACAGTAGAGTCACCCCTCCACTTT CASSQRTVESPLHF
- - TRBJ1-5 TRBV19 TGTGCCAGTAGTACAGATCAAAACCGGGGGCCCCAGCATTTT CASSTDQNRGPQHF
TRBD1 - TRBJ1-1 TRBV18 TGTGCCAGCTCACCAGGGACAGGCGATACTGAAGCTTTCTTT CASSPGTGDTEAFF
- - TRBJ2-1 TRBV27 TGTGCCAGCAGTTTAGGTCCCAGAGAGGGAAGGATTCGAGGGCAGTTCTTC CASSLGPREGRIRGQFF
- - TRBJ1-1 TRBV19 TGTGCCAGTCGAACAGGTGAACCGAACACTGAAGCTTTCTTT CASRTGEPNTEAFF
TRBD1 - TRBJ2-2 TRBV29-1 TGCAGCGTTTCCGGGACAGGTCGGAACGGGGAGCTGTTTTTT CSVSGTGRNGELFF
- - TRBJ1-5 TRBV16 TGTGCCAGCAGCCAACCTAACCAGCCCCAGCATTTT CASSQPNQPQHF
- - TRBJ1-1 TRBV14 TGTGCCAGCAGCCGATTCCAGGGATCGAACACTGAAGCTTTCTTT CASSRFQGSNTEAFF
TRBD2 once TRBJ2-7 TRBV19 TGTGCCAGTAGTGAAACAGCGGGGGGCCCCTCCTACGAGCAGTACTTC CASSETAGGPSYEQYF
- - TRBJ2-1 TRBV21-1 TGTGCCAGCAGCAAAGCATTAGCGATCTACAATGAGCAGTTCTTC CASSKALAIYNEQFF
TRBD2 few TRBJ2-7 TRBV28 TGTGCCAGCAGTCTAGGACTAGCGGGGGTCTACGAGCAGTACTTC CASSLGLAGVYEQYF
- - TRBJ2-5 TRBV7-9 TGTGCCAGCAGCTTCGAGTCCGGGACTCCTAAAGAGACCCAGTACTTC CASSFESGTPKETQYF
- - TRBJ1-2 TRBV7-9 TGTGCCAGCAGCTTCGGCCAGGAAAATGGCTACACCTTC CASSFGQENGYTF
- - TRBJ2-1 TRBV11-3 TGTGCCAGCAGTCGTAGGGGTGGTTGGGGCAATGAGCAGTTCTTC CASSRRGGWGNEQFF
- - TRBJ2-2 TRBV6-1 TGTGCCAGCAGTGCCACTAGGAGTACCGGGGAGCTGTTTTTT CASSATRSTGELFF
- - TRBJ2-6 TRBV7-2 TGTGCCAGCAGGGCTTCTGGGGCCAACGTCCTGACTTTC CASRASGANVLTF
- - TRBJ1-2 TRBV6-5 TGTGCCAGCAGTTACTCGGCCGGGGAGACCTTCTATGGCTACACCTTC CASSYSAGETFYGYTF